The rows below give T cell receptor beta chains drawn from one sample of a study of shared clonotypes between healthy human individuals. Profiling relied on immunoSEQ multiplex PCR, and the TCRdb table lists in-frame clones only, not all of them. This sample has approximately 1,500,000 clones, with 95% to 99% found just once. Material for sequencing was naive CD4+ T cells sorted from blood. Source of these receptors: a man aged 30 to 39 in good health. The CDR3 runs from the conserved cysteine through the conserved F or W. Each record gives: J gene, clone size, D gene, CDR3 length, V gene, CDR3 DNA, CDR3 protein. D genes are given only for firm matches. Some rows have no size entry. The others give once, few or many, or a class for an expanded clone.

>TRBJ2-7|NA|NA|15|TRBV7-9
TGTGCCAGCAGCTTAGGTGGGAGTCGGTCCTACGAGCAGTACTTC
CASSLGGSRSYEQYF
>TRBJ2-7|NA|TRBD1|18|TRBV7-9
TGTGCCAGCAGCTTTACCTTCTCCGGGGACAGGGGAAACTACGAGCAGTACTTC
CASSFTFSGDRGNYEQYF
>TRBJ1-3|NA|NA|10|TRBV28
TGTGGGGTCTCTGGAAACACCATATATTTT
CGVSGNTIYF
>TRBJ1-1|NA|NA|15|TRBV2
TGTGCCAGCAGTGAAAGGGAACTCCATGGGACTGAAGCTTTCTTT
CASSERELHGTEAFF
>TRBJ1-3|NA|NA|16|TRBV5-1
TGCGCCAGCAGCTCCGACAGGCCGCTCAGGGGAAACACCATATATTTT
CASSSDRPLRGNTIYF
>TRBJ2-3|once|TRBD2|16|TRBV5-1
TGCGCCAGCAGCTCGACTAGCGGGGGGCCCTTTGATACGCAGTATTTT
CASSSTSGGPFDTQYF
>TRBJ1-5|NA|TRBD1|14|TRBV28
TGTGCCAGCAGGGGGACAGGGAAAGGTCAGCCCCAGCATTTT
CASRGTGKGQPQHF
>TRBJ1-1|once|NA|13|TRBV19
TGTGCCAGTAGGTCGGGACCCAACACTGAAGCTTTCTTT
CASRSGPNTEAFF
>TRBJ2-7|NA|TRBD1|15|TRBV4-3
TGCGCCAGCAGCCAGGCCGGGACAGGTCTCTACGAGCAGTACTTC
CASSQAGTGLYEQYF
>TRBJ2-3|NA|NA|10|TRBV7-9
TGTGCCAGCACCCCGGATACGCAGTATTTT
CASTPDTQYF
>TRBJ2-2|NA|NA|12|TRBV30
TGTGCCTGGACTTGGGGGAACGGGGAGCTGTTTTTT
CAWTWGNGELFF
>TRBJ1-1|NA|TRBD1|14|TRBV10-3
TGTGCCATCAGTGGAGGGACAGGGGGCACTGAAGCTTTCTTT
CAISGGTGGTEAFF
>TRBJ2-3|NA|TRBD2|15|TRBV9
TGTGCCAGCAGCGTAGATGCAGGGAGGGGAGATACGCAGTATTTT
CASSVDAGRGDTQYF
>TRBJ2-1|NA|TRBD1|12|TRBV28
TGTGCCAGCAGAGCGGACAGGAATGAGCAGTTCTTC
CASRADRNEQFF
>TRBJ2-5|NA|TRBD2|14|TRBV7-2
TGTGCCAGCAGCCGGGAGGGACTTGTCAAAGCCCAGTACTTC
CASSREGLVKAQYF
>TRBJ1-1|NA|TRBD1|15|TRBV7-9
TGTGCCAGCAGCCATAACACAGGGGAGGGAACTGAAGCTTTCTTT
CASSHNTGEGTEAFF
>TRBJ1-1|NA|TRBD1|15|TRBV5-1
TGCGCCAGCAGCAGGCGGGACAGCGTTTACACTGAAGCTTTCTTT
CASSRRDSVYTEAFF
>TRBJ2-5|NA|NA|14|TRBV7-3
TGTGCCAGCAGCCCACAGACAGGCCAAGAGACCCAGTACTTC
CASSPQTGQETQYF
>TRBJ1-1|NA|TRBD1|13|TRBV25-1
TGTGCCAGCCAGGACAGGGTTCGGACTGAAGCTTTCTTT
CASQDRVRTEAFF
>TRBJ2-1|NA|TRBD2|17|TRBV5-1
TGCGCCAGCAGCTTGGAAGGCACGGGACTAGTTATCAATGAGCAGTTCTTC
CASSLEGTGLVINEQFF
>TRBJ2-3|NA|NA|16|TRBV19
TGTGCCAGTAGTATTCTGGGGGCGCTTGAGACAGATACGCAGTATTTT
CASSILGALETDTQYF
>TRBJ2-3|NA|NA|12|TRBV5-6
TGTGCCAGCAGCTTGTTCACAGATACGCAGTATTTT
CASSLFTDTQYF
>TRBJ1-2|NA|NA|12|TRBV30
TGTGCCTGGAGTAGGACACCGAACAGCTACACCTTC
CAWSRTPNSYTF
>TRBJ2-1|NA|NA|11|TRBV7-2
TGTGCCAGCAGCTTCTACAATGAGCAGTTCTTC
CASSFYNEQFF
>TRBJ1-5|NA|NA|16|TRBV18
TGTGCCAGCTCACCACGGGGACAAGCTAGCAATCAGCCCCAGCATTTT
CASSPRGQASNQPQHF
>TRBJ1-1|NA|NA|12|TRBV7-2
TGTGCCAGCAGCTTATCTAAGGCTGAAGCTTTCTTT
CASSLSKAEAFF
>TRBJ2-4|NA|NA|13|TRBV19
TGTGCCAGTAGTCTACGGACGGGCAACATTCAGTACTTC
CASSLRTGNIQYF
>TRBJ2-7|NA|TRBD2|16|TRBV5-1
TGCGCCAGCAGCTTGACTTTGGCTAGCGGTACCGGGGAGCAGTACTTC
CASSLTLASGTGEQYF
>TRBJ2-6|NA|NA|19|TRBV12-5
TGTGCTAGTGGTTTGGTAAGAGAGTTTTGGGGGTCTGGGGCCAACGTCCTGACTTTC
CASGLVREFWGSGANVLTF
>TRBJ2-3|NA|NA|14|TRBV18
TGTGCCAGCTCACCCCCCACAGGGTCTGATACGCAGTATTTT
CASSPPTGSDTQYF
>TRBJ2-7|NA|NA|16|TRBV5-8
TGTGCCAGCAGCTTGGAACGGGCCCGGGTTTTCCCCGAGCAGTACTTC
CASSLERARVFPEQYF
>TRBJ1-3|NA|TRBD1|15|TRBV5-1
TGCGCCAGCAGCTTGGCCTGGGACAGGGGGCACACCATATATTTT
CASSLAWDRGHTIYF
>TRBJ2-2|NA|NA|12|TRBV19
TGTGCCAGTAATTCCTACACCGGGGAGCTGTTTTTT
CASNSYTGELFF
>TRBJ1-1|NA|NA|16|TRBV19
TGTGCCAGTAGTCCCCTAGGGTGGGTAATGAACACTGAAGCTTTCTTT
CASSPLGWVMNTEAFF
>TRBJ2-1|NA|TRBD2|15|TRBV6-5
TGTGCCAGCAGCCCCGGACTAGCGGGAGGTAATGAGCAGTTCTTC
CASSPGLAGGNEQFF
>TRBJ2-1|NA|TRBD2|15|TRBV7-6
TGTGCCAGCAGCTTAGCGGGGGGAGGGGCTAGGGAGCAGTTCTTC
CASSLAGGGAREQFF
>TRBJ2-3|NA|TRBD2|16|TRBV28
TGTGCCAGCTCTAGCGGGAGGATCCCCCTACCCCATACGCAGTATTTT
CASSSGRIPLPHTQYF
>TRBJ1-5|NA|NA|14|TRBV19
TGTGCCAGTAGTATAGACAGTAGCAATCAGCCCCAGCATTTT
CASSIDSSNQPQHF
>TRBJ2-7|NA|NA|15|TRBV6-5
TGTGCCAGCAGTAATTACAAGGGTGCGGTCTACGAGCAGTACTTC
CASSNYKGAVYEQYF
>TRBJ2-7|NA|NA|15|TRBV7-2
TGTGCCAGCAGCTTAGATTCCGGGAGCTCCTACGAGCAGTACTTC
CASSLDSGSSYEQYF
>TRBJ1-2|once|TRBD1|14|TRBV19
TGTGCCAGTAGTTTCCAGGGGGTTAACTATGGCTACACCTTC
CASSFQGVNYGYTF
>TRBJ1-5|NA|TRBD1|13|TRBV29-1
TGCAGCGTTGGCAGGGGGATCGGTCAGCCCCAGCATTTT
CSVGRGIGQPQHF
>TRBJ1-5|NA|NA|15|TRBV19
TGTGCCAGTAGTATCGGCCGGGGCGGCAATCAGCCCCAGCATTTT
CASSIGRGGNQPQHF
>TRBJ1-1|NA|TRBD1|15|TRBV18
TGTGCCAGCTCACCAAAAGTTGGACAGGGCACTGAAGCTTTCTTT
CASSPKVGQGTEAFF
>TRBJ2-1|NA|NA|15|TRBV2
TGTGCCAGCCTTCAGGGGGAGGGGTCCTACAATGAGCAGTTCTTC
CASLQGEGSYNEQFF
>TRBJ2-7|NA|TRBD1|14|TRBV13
TGTGCCAGCAGCTTGGGACAGGGGGCGCGTGAGCAGTACTTC
CASSLGQGAREQYF
>TRBJ2-5|NA|NA|15|TRBV7-9
TGTGCCAGCAGCTTAGGGTCTAGCGCTCAAGAGACCCAGTACTTC
CASSLGSSAQETQYF
>TRBJ2-3|NA|TRBD2|21|TRBV14
TGTGCCAGCAGCCAAGACCCGGTTGGAGGGAGGGCCGTCAGCAGCACAGATACGCAGTATTTT
CASSQDPVGGRAVSSTDTQYF
>TRBJ1-2|NA|TRBD1|15|TRBV7-9
TGTGCCAGCAGCCCCCCCCAGACAGGGTATAGTGGCTACACCTTC
CASSPPQTGYSGYTF
>TRBJ2-1|NA|TRBD1|15|TRBV4-3
TGCGCCAGCAGCCCCCGACAGGGGGGAGCCAATGAGCAGTTCTTC
CASSPRQGGANEQFF
>TRBJ2-1|NA|TRBD1|20|TRBV5-1
TGCGCCAGCAGCTTGGGATTGGGGTTAGGAACCCCGACAGGGTACAATGAGCAGTTCTTC
CASSLGLGLGTPTGYNEQFF
>TRBJ2-2|NA|TRBD2|18|TRBV7-9
TGTGCCAGCAGATCCTCGGGACTAGCGGGAGGAAGAACCGGGGAGCTGTTTTTT
CASRSSGLAGGRTGELFF
>TRBJ2-7|NA|NA|13|TRBV7-2
TGTGCCACCTCACCCGCGGCCCCCTACGAGCAGTACTTC
CATSPAAPYEQYF
>TRBJ1-3|NA|TRBD1|15|TRBV5-1
TGCGCCAGCAGCTTGGAGGGGGCATCTGGAAACACCATATATTTT
CASSLEGASGNTIYF
>TRBJ2-7|NA|NA|12|TRBV14
TGTGCCAGCAGCTCATCCCCCTACGAGCAGTACTTC
CASSSSPYEQYF